These 25 T cell receptor beta chains came from one sample sequenced in a study of PD-1 blockade in classical Hodgkin lymphoma. TCRdb's copy holds only in-frame clones and misses some; the assay was immunoSEQ multiplex PCR. The sample includes about 47,000 clones, under 95% of them seen just once. As for time point: newly diagnosed, previously untreated cHL patient sample. The sample comprised peripheral blood mononuclear cells (PBMCs). The source of these receptors is a human donor with classical Hodgkin lymphoma.

The chain joins TRBV5-6 to TRBJ2-5; 10 bases match TRBD2. V trimming: 4 bases; J trimming: 5 bases; junction bases outside the gene matches: 8. The germline V gene has CDR1 SGHDT and CDR2 YYEEEE. The CDR3 sequence is 15 residues long. The CDR3 here is CASSAEGAGGETQYF. In DNA, the CDR3 is TGTGCCAGCAGCGCGGAAGGAGCGGGAGGGGAGACCCAGTACTTC.

This clone was detected only a few times. J is TRBJ2-3 and V is TRBV6-5; D gene uncertain. Germline assignment: CDR1 MNHEY and CDR2 SVGAGI. The CDR3 consists of 15 residues. The V and J ends lost 0 bases and 0 bases respectively, with 7 bases between them. DNA for the CDR3: TGTGCCAGCAGTTACTCGATTCAAAGCACAGATACGCAGTATTTT. Protein: CASSYSIQSTDTQYF.

V usage is TRBV6-8 and J usage is TRBJ1-5, with D unclear. There are 15 residues in the CDR3. Germline values: CDR1 MNHGY, CDR2 SAAAGT. Trimming removed 6 bases from V and 3 bases from J, with 15 bases in between. This CDR3 is CASRLRAGDNQPQHF. The CDR3 DNA follows: TGTGCCAGCAGACTGAGGGCAGGTGACAATCAGCCCCAGCATTTT.

This chain joins TRBV9 and TRBJ1-1; 9 nucleotides agree with TRBD1. The V gene end was trimmed by 3 bases and the J gene end by 6 bases; junction bases not matched to a gene: 6. Germline CDR1 reads SGDLS; CDR2 reads YYNGEE. The CDR3 length is 14 residues. The CDR3 loop is CASSGQGEVAEAFF. As DNA, the CDR3 is TGTGCCAGCAGCGGACAGGGGGAAGTCGCTGAAGCTTTCTTT.

The chain is built from TRBV29-1 and TRBJ1-2, with 8 bases that match TRBD1. This CDR3 is 12 amino acids long. The germline V gene encodes CDR1 SQVTM and CDR2 ANQGSEA. V shed 6 bases, J shed 3 bases, and the junction held 3 bases outside the gene matches. CDR3 sequence: CSVSGGDYGYTF. The CDR3 nucleotides read TGCAGCGTCTCAGGGGGCGACTATGGCTACACCTTC.

The rearrangement joins TRBV5-1 to TRBJ2-1; maybe TRBD2 (6 bases). This CDR3 has 15 residues. Deletions cut 0 bases from V and 0 bases from J, with 7 bases between. Germline CDR1 and CDR2: SGHRS and YFSETQ. CDR3 region: CASSLGGVSYNEQFF. The DNA of the CDR3 is TGCGCCAGCAGCTTGGGCGGGGTCTCCTACAATGAGCAGTTCTTC.

The genes are TRBV9 and TRBJ1-2, with a possible D match to TRBD1 (5 bases). The germline V and J ends were trimmed by 0 bases and 7 bases, with 7 bases remaining between them. Per germline, CDR1 SGDLS and CDR2 YYNGEE. The CDR3 contains 12 residues. CDR3 loop: CASSVGGSGYTF. CDR3 bases: TGTGCCAGCAGCGTAGGGGGGAGTGGCTACACCTTC.

This clone has just one count. The CDR3: CASGAGVRESPLHF. The DNA for the CDR3 is TGTGCCAGCGGGGCGGGGGTACGGGAATCACCCCTCCACTTT. The rearrangement links TRBV7-9 to TRBJ1-6; D might be TRBD1 (5 bases). The CDR3 has 14 residues. In germline, CDR1 is SEHNR, CDR2 FQNEAQ (reference sequence). V lost 8 bases to trimming and J lost 10 bases, with 18 bases between them.

The gene calls are TRBV29-1 and TRBJ1-1; D is unresolved. CDR3 size: 13 residues. V gave up 7 bases and J gave up 4 bases, with 16 bases separating them. Germline V CDR1 and CDR2: SQVTM, ANQGSEA. As DNA, the CDR3 is TGCAGCGGAGCACAAGGGCCCAGCACTGAAGCTTTCTTT. Its translation: CSGAQGPSTEAFF. The full variable domain, its missing parts supplied by reference TRBV29-1 and TRBJ1-1, is SAVISQKPSRDICQRGTSLTIQCQVDSQVTMMFWYRQQPGQSLTLIATANQGSEATYESGFVIDKFPISRPNLTFSTLTVSNMSPEDSSIYLCSGAQGPSTEAFFGQGTRLTVV.

This chain uses TRBV15 with TRBJ2-3; D uncertain. This CDR3 contains 14 residues. CDR1 LNHNV and CDR2 YYDKDF come from the germline V gene (reference sequence). Trimming left V 6 bases short and J 2 bases short, with 12 bases between. The CDR3 loop reads CATRKVTATDTQYF. The DNA for the CDR3 is TGTGCCACCAGAAAGGTAACAGCCACAGATACGCAGTATTTT.

The rearrangement uses TRBV28 and TRBJ2-1; 11 bases match TRBD2. This CDR3 region has 15 residues. V lost 3 bases, J lost 9 bases, and 7 bases stayed unmatched. Germline-derived CDR1 and CDR2 are MDHEN and SYDVKM. CDR3 nucleotides: TGTGCCAGCAGTTTCCTAGCGGGAGGTCCGGGTGAGCAGTTCTTC. Protein sequence: CASSFLAGGPGEQFF.

This clone was picked up a small number of times. The V gene is TRBV6-5, the J gene TRBJ1-1; a weak D match, TRBD1 (5 bases). This CDR3 region has 14 residues. V dropped 6 bases and J dropped 3 bases, with 14 bases sitting between them. Looked up from germline, CDR1 is MNHEY and CDR2 is SVGAGI. In DNA, the CDR3 is TGTGCCAGCAGCAGACAGTCGTATTACACTGAAGCTTTCTTT. Protein product: CASSRQSYYTEAFF.

V usage is TRBV11-2 and J usage is TRBJ1-2, with D tentatively TRBD1 (6 bases). V was shortened by 4 bases and J by 8 bases, with 20 bases between the two germline ends. The CDR3 spans 15 residues. CDR1 SGHAT and CDR2 FQNNGV come from the germline V gene. CDR3 nucleotides: TGTGCCAGCAGCTCGGTCCGGAGGGGGTTGCGGGGCTACACCTTC. Its protein is CASSSVRRGLRGYTF.

DNA for the CDR3: TGTGCCACCAGCAGGAAGGGAGAGACCCAGTACTTC. This codes for CATSRKGETQYF. The chain uses TRBV15 and TRBJ2-5, with unresolved D. Trimming pared 3 bases from V and 4 bases from J, leaving 6 bases between. Germline V gene sequence: CDR1 LNHNV, CDR2 YYDKDF (reference sequence). The CDR3 length is 12 residues. Full variable domain (outside the CDR3, taken from reference TRBV15 and TRBJ2-5): DAMVIQNPRYQVTQFGKPVTLSCSQTLNHNVMYWYQQKSSQAPKLLFHYYDKDFNNEADTPDNFQSRRPNTSFCFLDIRSPGLGDTAMYLCATSRKGETQYFGPGTRLLVL.

This chain joins TRBV15 and TRBJ2-5; D might be TRBD2 (5 bases). Deletions cut 5 bases from V and 1 base from J, with 11 bases between. Per germline, CDR1 LNHNV and CDR2 YYDKDF (reference sequence). The CDR3 spans 14 residues. The CDR3 reads CATSREGSQETQYF. Here the CDR3 DNA reads TGTGCCACCAGCCGTGAGGGCTCCCAAGAGACCCAGTACTTC.

The rearrangement uses TRBV15 and TRBJ1-3; D is uncertain. CDR1 LNHNV and CDR2 YYDKDF come from the germline V gene (reference sequence). The V end was cut by 0 bases, the J end by 4 bases, with 1 base between. The CDR3 sequence is 12 residues long. The CDR3 region is CATSREGNTIYF. The CDR3, as DNA: TGTGCCACCAGCAGAGAGGGAAACACCATATATTTT.

In its sample, this clone was seen once. The chain carries TRBV27 and TRBJ2-2; D uncertain. The CDR3 runs to 17 residues. The germline V gene has CDR1 MNHEY and CDR2 SMNVEV (reference sequence). The V end lost 4 bases, the J end lost 6 bases, and 21 bases lay between the germline ends. CDR3 region: CASSSAPGGSRAGELFF. Written as DNA, the CDR3 is TGTGCCAGCAGTTCCGCCCCCGGCGGTTCTAGGGCCGGGGAGCTGTTTTTT.

The V gene is TRBV5-4, the J gene TRBJ2-7; 9 bases line up with TRBD2. V was clipped by 2 bases and J by 0 bases; unmatched bases: 9. This CDR3 spans 17 amino acids. Looked up from germline, CDR1 is SGHNT and CDR2 is YYREEE (reference sequence). CDR3 loop: CASSFGTGGRASYEQYF. DNA of the CDR3: TGTGCCAGCAGCTTTGGCACGGGCGGGAGGGCCTCCTACGAGCAGTACTTC.

This clone occurred once. The chain carries TRBV2 and TRBJ1-1; D is perhaps TRBD1 (5 bases). Trimming stripped 3 bases from V and 11 bases from J, with 13 bases between. The V gene's germline CDR1 is SNHLY and CDR2 FYNNEI. This CDR3 has 12 residues. The CDR3 protein is CASSDFGARAFF. The DNA for the CDR3 is TGTGCCAGCAGTGATTTCGGGGCTAGGGCTTTCTTT.

The chain has TRBV4-1 and TRBJ2-3; possibly TRBD1 or TRBD2 for D (5 bases each). The CDR3 totals 19 residues. The germline CDR1 and CDR2 sequences are MGHRA and YSYEKL. V dropped 4 bases and J dropped 1 base, with 24 bases sitting between them. CDR3 DNA sequence: TGCGCCAGCAGCCTCCGGACCGGTGCCCTGGGGGAGCGCACAGATACGCAGTATTTT. Translating gives CASSLRTGALGERTDTQYF.

This chain joins TRBV11-2 and TRBJ2-3; maybe TRBD1 (6 bases). The V gene lost 7 bases and the J gene lost 2 bases, with 10 bases spanning the gap. The CDR3 runs to 13 residues. Germline V gene sequence: CDR1 SGHAT, CDR2 FQNNGV. The CDR3 sequence is CASIPGATDTQYF. As DNA, the CDR3 is TGTGCCAGCATCCCAGGGGCCACAGATACGCAGTATTTT.

The CDR3 sequence: CASSLDSVNEQYF. The CDR3 DNA follows: TGCGCCAGCAGCTTGGATTCAGTCAACGAGCAGTACTTC. The chain uses TRBV5-1 and TRBJ2-7; no clear D gene. The ends were cut back, 0 bases at V and 5 bases at J, with 9 bases in the middle. The CDR3 consists of 13 residues. Germline assignment: CDR1 SGHRS and CDR2 YFSETQ.

V is TRBV5-1 and J is TRBJ2-7; D not certain. The germline V gene encodes CDR1 SGHRS and CDR2 YFSETQ. The CDR3 covers 13 residues. Trimming shortened V by 0 bases and J by 1 base, and 5 bases separated the two germline ends. The CDR3 sequence is CASSLEGSYEQYF. DNA of the CDR3: TGCGCCAGCAGCTTGGAGGGTTCCTACGAGCAGTACTTC. Drawing the rest from reference TRBV5-1 and TRBJ2-7, the complete variable domain is KAGVTQTPRYLIKTRGQQVTLSCSPISGHRSVSWYQQTPGQGLQFLFEYFSETQRNKGNFPGRFSGRQFSNSRSEMNVSTLELGDSALYLCASSLEGSYEQYFGPGTRLTVT.

The chain employs TRBV28 and TRBJ1-5; D perhaps matches TRBD1 (6 bases). Per germline, CDR1 MDHEN and CDR2 SYDVKM. V gave up 2 bases and J gave up 2 bases, with 19 bases separating them. This CDR3 contains 18 residues. The DNA for the CDR3 is TGTGCCAGCAGTTTACTAATCACAGGGTCGAATCGCAATCAGCCCCAGCATTTT. Translating it yields CASSLLITGSNRNQPQHF.

As concerns this clone: The junction departs from germline at one end; a sequencing error may be responsible. The chain is built from TRBV28 and TRBJ2-7; D may correspond to TRBD1 or TRBD2 (5 bases each). This CDR3 comprises 13 residues. Germline CDR1 and CDR2: MDHEN and SYDVKM. The DNA of the CDR3 is TGTGCCAGCAGCCAGAAGGGACCCCCCCCCGGTGACTTC. Translated: CASSQKGPPPGDF.